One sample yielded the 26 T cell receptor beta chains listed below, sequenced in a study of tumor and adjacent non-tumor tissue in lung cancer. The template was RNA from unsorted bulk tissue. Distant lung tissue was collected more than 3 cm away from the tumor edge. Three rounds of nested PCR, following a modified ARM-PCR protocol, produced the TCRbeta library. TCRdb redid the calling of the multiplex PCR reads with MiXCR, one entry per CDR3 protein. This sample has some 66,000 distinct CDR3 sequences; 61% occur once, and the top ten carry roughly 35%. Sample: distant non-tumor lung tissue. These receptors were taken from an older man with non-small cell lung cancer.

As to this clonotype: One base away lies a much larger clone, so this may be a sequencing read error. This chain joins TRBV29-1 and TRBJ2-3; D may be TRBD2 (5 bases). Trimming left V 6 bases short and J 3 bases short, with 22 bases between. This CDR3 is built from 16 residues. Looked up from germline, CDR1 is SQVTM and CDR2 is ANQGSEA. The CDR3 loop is CSVPGLEQDRTDTQYF. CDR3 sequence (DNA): TGCAGCGTCCCGGGATTAGAGCAGGATAGGACAGATACGCAGTATTTT.

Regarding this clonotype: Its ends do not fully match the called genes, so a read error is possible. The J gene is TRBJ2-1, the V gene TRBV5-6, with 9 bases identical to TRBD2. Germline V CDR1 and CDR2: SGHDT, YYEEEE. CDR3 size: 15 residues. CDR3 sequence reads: CASSFNSGGYNEQLF. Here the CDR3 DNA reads TGTGCAAGCAGCTTCAATAGCGGGGGATACAATGAGCAGCTCTTC.

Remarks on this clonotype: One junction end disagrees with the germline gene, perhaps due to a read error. The CDR3 loop reads CAISPRGAGGSYEQYF. The DNA of the CDR3 is TGTGCCATCAGCCCCCGAGGAGCGGGTGGCTCCTACGAGCAGTACTTC. The V and J genes are TRBV11-2 and TRBJ2-7; possible D gene TRBD2, 6 bases. The germline V gene has CDR1 SGHAT and CDR2 FQNNGV. CDR3 size: 16 residues. The variable domain in full, with the rest retrieved from reference TRBV11-2 and TRBJ2-7, is EAGVAQSPRYKIIEKRQSVAFWCNPISGHATLYWYQQILGQGPKLLIQFQNNGVVDDSQLPKDRFSAERLKGVDSTLKIQPAKLEDSAVYLCAISPRGAGGSYEQYFGPGTRLTVT.

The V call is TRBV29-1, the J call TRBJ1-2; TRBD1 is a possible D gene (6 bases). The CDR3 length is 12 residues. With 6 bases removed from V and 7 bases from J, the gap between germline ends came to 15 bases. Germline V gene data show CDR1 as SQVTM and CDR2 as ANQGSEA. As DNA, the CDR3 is TGCAGCGTCGAGCTAACAGGGTCTGGCTACACCTTC. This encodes CSVELTGSGYTF.

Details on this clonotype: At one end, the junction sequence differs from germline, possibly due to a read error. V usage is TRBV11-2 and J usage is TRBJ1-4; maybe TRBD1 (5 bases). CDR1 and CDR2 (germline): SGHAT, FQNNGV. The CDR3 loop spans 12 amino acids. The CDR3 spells CVSSPGVEKLFF. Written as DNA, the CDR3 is TGTGTCAGCAGCCCGGGGGTCGAAAAACTATTTTTT.

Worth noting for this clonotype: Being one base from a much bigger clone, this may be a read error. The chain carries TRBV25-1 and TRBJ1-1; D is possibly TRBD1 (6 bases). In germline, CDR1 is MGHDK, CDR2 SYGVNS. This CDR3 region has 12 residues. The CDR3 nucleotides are TGTGCCGGCAGTCTGGCGGGGGCCAGGGCTTTCTTT. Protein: CAGSLAGARAFF.

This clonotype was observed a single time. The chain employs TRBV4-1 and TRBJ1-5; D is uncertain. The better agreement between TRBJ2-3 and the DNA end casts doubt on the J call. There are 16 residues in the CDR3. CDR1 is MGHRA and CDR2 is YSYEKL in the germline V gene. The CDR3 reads CASSQEQTSLTQPQYF. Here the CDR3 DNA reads TGCGCCAGCAGCCAAGAACAGACGTCCCTTACTCAGCCCCAGTATTTT.

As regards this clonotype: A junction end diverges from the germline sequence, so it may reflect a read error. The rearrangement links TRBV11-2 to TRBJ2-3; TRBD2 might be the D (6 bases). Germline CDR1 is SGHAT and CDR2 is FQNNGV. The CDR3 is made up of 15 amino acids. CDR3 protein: CAISLEAGTSDTQYF. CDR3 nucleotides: TGTGCCATCAGCTTAGAAGCGGGTACCTCAGATACACAGTATTTT.

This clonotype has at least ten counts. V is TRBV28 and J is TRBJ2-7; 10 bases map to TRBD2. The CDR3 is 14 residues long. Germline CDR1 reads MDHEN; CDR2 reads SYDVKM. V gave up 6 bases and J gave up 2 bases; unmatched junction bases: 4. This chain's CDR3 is CASRTSGEAYEQYF. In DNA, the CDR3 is TGTGCCAGCAGAACTAGCGGGGAGGCCTACGAGCAGTACTTC.

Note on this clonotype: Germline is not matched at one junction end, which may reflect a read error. The CDR3 spells CASSDTRRRSGANVPTF. DNA of the CDR3: TGTGCCAGTAGTGATACGAGGCGGCGCTCTGGGGCCAACGTCCCGACTTTC. V and J are TRBV6-1 and TRBJ2-6; D is possibly TRBD1 (5 bases). This CDR3 contains 17 residues. CDR1 MNHNS and CDR2 SASEGT come from the germline V gene.

The CDR3 sequence is CSARGRSGMLRCEQYF. Written as DNA, the CDR3 is TGCAGTGCTAGGGGACGGAGCGGGATGTTAAGGTGCGAGCAGTACTTC. The genes are TRBV20-1 and TRBJ2-7, with 7 bases aligning to TRBD2. Germline CDR1 reads DFQATT; CDR2 reads SNEGSKA (reference sequence). This CDR3 contains 16 residues. Losses at the gene ends were 3 bases for V and 6 bases for J; bases not matched to a gene: 17.

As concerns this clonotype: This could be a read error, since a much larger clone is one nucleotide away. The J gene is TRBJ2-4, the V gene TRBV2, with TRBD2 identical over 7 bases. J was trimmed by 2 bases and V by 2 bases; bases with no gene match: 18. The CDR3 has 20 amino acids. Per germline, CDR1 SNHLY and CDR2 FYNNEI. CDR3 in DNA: TGTGCCAGCAGTGAAATGGGGAACGGACTAGGAATCTACCCCAAAAACATTCAGTACTTC. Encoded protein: CASSEMGNGLGIYPKNIQYF.

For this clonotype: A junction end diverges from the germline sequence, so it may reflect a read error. CDR3 sequence reads: CASSLGTFGQETHYF. CDR3 sequence (DNA): TGTGCCAGCAGCTTAGGGACCTTTGGCCAAGAGACCCACTACTTC. The gene calls are TRBV11-2 and TRBJ2-5; D remains ambiguous. Germline V gives CDR1 SGHAT, CDR2 FQNNGV. CDR3 size: 15 residues.

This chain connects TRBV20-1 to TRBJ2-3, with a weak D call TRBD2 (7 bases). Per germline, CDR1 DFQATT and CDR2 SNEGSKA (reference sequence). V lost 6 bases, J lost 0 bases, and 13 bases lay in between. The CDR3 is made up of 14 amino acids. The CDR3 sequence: CSAGGGSSTDTQYF. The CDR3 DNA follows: TGCAGTGCAGGGGGGGGCAGCAGCACAGATACGCAGTATTTT.

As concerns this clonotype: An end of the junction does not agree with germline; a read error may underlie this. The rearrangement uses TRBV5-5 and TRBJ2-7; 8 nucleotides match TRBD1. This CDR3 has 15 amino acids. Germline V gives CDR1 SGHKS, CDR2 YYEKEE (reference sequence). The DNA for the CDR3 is TGTGTCAGCAGCTTGGCGACAGGGGTCCTCTACGAGCATTACTTC. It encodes CVSSLATGVLYEHYF.

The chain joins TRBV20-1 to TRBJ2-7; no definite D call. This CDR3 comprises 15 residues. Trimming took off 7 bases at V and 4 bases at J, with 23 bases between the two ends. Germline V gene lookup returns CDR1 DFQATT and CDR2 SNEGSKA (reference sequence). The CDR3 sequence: CSVSRLATPSYEQYF. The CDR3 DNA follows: TGCAGTGTTAGTCGCCTCGCGACTCCTTCTTACGAGCAGTACTTC.

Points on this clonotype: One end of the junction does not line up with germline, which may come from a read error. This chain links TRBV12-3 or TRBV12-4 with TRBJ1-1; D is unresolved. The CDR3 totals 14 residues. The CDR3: CASSLAVVYTEAFF. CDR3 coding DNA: TGTGCCAGTAGTTTAGCGGTTGTGTACACTGAAGCTTTCTTT.

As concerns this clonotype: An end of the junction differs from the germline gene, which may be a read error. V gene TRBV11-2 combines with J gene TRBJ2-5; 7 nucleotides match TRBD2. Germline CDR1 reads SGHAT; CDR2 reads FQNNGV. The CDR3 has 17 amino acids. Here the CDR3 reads CASTLGPLGGVQKTQYF. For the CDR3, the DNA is TGTGCTAGCACCTTAGGTCCCCTGGGGGGGGTTCAGAAGACCCAGTACTTC.

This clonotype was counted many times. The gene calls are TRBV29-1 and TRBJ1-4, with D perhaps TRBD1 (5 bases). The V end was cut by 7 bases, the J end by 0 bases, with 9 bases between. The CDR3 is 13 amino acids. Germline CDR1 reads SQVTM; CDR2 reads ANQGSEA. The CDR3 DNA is TGCAGCGGGGGGGAAGCAACTAATGAAAAACTGTTTTTT. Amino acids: CSGGEATNEKLFF.

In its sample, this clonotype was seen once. The CDR3 loop is CASSSIRGQDNQPQHF. The CDR3 DNA sequence: TGTGCCAGCAGTAGCATCAGGGGGCAGGACAATCAGCCCCAGCATTTT. This chain links TRBV6-5 with TRBJ1-5; 8 bases map to TRBD1. Germline CDR1 and CDR2: MNHEY and SVGAGI. CDR3 size: 16 residues. Unmatched junction bases numbered 9, after V lost 5 bases and J lost 3 bases.

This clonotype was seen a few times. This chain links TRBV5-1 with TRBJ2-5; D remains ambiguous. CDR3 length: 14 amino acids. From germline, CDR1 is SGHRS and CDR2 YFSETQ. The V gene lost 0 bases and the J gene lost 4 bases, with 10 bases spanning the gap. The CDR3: CASSLAWAGETQYF. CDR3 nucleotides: TGCGCCAGCAGCTTGGCTTGGGCCGGAGAGACCCAGTACTTC.

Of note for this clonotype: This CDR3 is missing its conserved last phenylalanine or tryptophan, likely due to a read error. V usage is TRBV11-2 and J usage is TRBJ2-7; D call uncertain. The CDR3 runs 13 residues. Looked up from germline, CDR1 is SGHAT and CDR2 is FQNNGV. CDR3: CASGLVLSYEQYI. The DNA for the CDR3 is TGTGCCAGCGGCTTAGTCCTCTCCTACGAGCAGTACATC.

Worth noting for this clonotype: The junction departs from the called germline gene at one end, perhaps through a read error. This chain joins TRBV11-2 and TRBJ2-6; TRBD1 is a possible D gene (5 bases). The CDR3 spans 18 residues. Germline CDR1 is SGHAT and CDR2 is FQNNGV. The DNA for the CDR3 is TGTGCCAGCAACTCGAGGATGATTGGGTACTCTGGGGCCAACATCCTGACTTTC. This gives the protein CASNSRMIGYSGANILTF.

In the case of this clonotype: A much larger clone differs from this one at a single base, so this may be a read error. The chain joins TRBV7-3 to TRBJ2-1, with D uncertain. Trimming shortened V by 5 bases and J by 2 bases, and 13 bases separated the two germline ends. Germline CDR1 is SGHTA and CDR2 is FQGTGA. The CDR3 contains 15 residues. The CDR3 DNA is TGTGCCAGCAGCATAAGCCACTGGCCCTACAATGAGCAGTTCTTC. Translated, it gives CASSISHWPYNEQFF.

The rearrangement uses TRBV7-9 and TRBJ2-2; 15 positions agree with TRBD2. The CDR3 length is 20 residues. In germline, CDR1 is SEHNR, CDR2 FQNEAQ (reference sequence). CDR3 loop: CANSSPPGTSGRPYTGELFF. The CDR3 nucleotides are TGTGCAAACAGCTCCCCCCCCGGGACTAGCGGGAGGCCATACACCGGGGAGCTGTTTTTT.

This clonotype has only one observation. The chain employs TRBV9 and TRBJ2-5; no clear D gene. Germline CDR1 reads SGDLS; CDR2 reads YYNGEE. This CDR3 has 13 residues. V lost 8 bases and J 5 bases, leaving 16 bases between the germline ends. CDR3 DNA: TGTGCCAGTAGCCAGACCGTTCGGGAGACCCAGTACTTC. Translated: CASSQTVRETQYF.